The T cell receptor beta chain under discussion was sequenced for a study of cytotoxic CD8 clonotypes in ibrutinib-treated CLL. From germline, CDR1 is LNHNV and CDR2 YYDKDF (reference sequence). With 0 bases clipped from V and 6 bases from J, the junction kept 9 bases outside the gene matches. This CDR3 region has 17 residues. Investigators sought sequencing depths of between 1 in 200,000 and 1 in 1 million T cells. Here immunoSEQ multiplex PCR was the method, and the copy in TCRdb shows in-frame clones only, minus some. The sample has under 75,000 clones; roughly 71% are singletons. The receptor was isolated from a human donor with chronic lymphocytic leukemia. Specimen: PBMCs, collected after 12 months of ibrutinib treatment. J is TRBJ2-1 and V is TRBV15; 9 bases match TRBD2. This chain's CDR3 is CATSRDDSGSWANEQFF. The CDR3 nucleotides are TGTGCCACCAGCAGAGATGATAGCGGGAGCTGGGCCAATGAGCAGTTCTTC. Supplemented by reference TRBV15 and TRBJ2-1, the full variable domain reads DAMVIQNPRYQVTQFGKPVTLSCSQTLNHNVMYWYQQKSSQAPKLLFHYYDKDFNNEADTPDNFQSRRPNTSFCFLDIRSPGLGDTAMYLCATSRDDSGSWANEQFFGPGTRLTVL.